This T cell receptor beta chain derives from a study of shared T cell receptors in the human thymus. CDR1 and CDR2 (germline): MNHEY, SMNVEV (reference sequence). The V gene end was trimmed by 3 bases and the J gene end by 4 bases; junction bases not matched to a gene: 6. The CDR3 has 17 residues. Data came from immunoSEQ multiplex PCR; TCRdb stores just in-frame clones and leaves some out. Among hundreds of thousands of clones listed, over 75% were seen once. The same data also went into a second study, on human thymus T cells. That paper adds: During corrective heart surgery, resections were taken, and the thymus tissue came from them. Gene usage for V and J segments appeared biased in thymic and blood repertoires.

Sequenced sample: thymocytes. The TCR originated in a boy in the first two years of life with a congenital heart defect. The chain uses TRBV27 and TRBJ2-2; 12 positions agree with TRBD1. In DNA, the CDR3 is TGTGCCAGCAGTTTCTTGGGACAGGGGGCCGTCACCGGGGAGCTGTTTTTT. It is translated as CASSFLGQGAVTGELFF.